This TCR beta chain emerged from a study of shared clonotypes between healthy human individuals. Whole-study results and caveats: Having only a few donors restricted how much genetic and exposure-history diversity was captured.

A note on this clone: Antigen: not known.

Assay used: immunoSEQ multiplex PCR; TCRdb lists only in-frame clones, some missing. The top ten hold over 1% of the sample, which has over a million clones, over 95% seen once. All donors were Caucasian adults living in Nashville, Tennessee. Source material: naive CD4+ T cells sorted from blood. Subset meaning: CD45RA+ positively selected. The receptor's source is a man under 40 in good health.

The CDR3 spells CASSLGGTNTEAFF. In nucleotides, the CDR3 is TGTGCCAGCAGCTTAGGGGGAACAAACACTGAAGCTTTCTTT. The rearrangement joins TRBV11-1 to TRBJ1-1; unclear D gene. This CDR3 has 14 amino acids. V was cut by 1 base and J by 2 bases, with 8 bases left in between. Germline lookup yields CDR1 SGHAT and CDR2 FQDESV (reference sequence).